The present T cell receptor (beta chain) was sequenced within a study of technical replicates of blood from several donors listed by TCRdb under 2017. To note about this clone: Its antigen target is currently unknown. No qualities accompany the bases; no much larger clone lies one base away.

The library was built by means of the immunoSEQ multiplex PCR assay. As stored in TCRdb, this immuneACCESS dataset retains in-frame rearrangements with V and J assigned. A fraction of the clones does not appear; measured against another copy, unresolved V genes explain less than half of the discrepancy, and the remainder lacks a known reason. In this sample the table shows 60,000 to 65,000 clones, roughly 86% of which occur a single time. The ten largest clones take up approximately 5.2% of the sample. The sample taken for sequencing was PBMCs. The receptor comes from a human donor in good health. Some clones in this sample may be carry-over from other donors' samples.

The CDR3 protein is CASTPYGGVNEKLFF. At the DNA level, the sequence is TGTGCCAGTACCCCCTACGGGGGGGTGAACGAAAAACTGTTTTTT. The chain links TRBV19 with TRBJ1-4, with TRBD1 as a weak D call on 5 bases. The cysteine opens and the phenylalanine closes a CDR3 of 15 amino acids. The retained sequence is limited to the CDR3, 45 bases, with the frame set at the first base. V loses 7 bases of germline sequence and J loses 8 bases, and the interval between the two ends is 20 bases. CDR1 and CDR2 were assigned from the germline V gene (reference sequence) as LNHDA and SQIVND.